This T cell receptor (beta chain) emerged from a study of blood T cell repertoires in COVID-19. Study background: Sites in the United States, Italy and Spain provided acute and convalescent COVID-19 samples. T cells, B-cell-depleted T cells, or PBMCs provided the cDNA or gDNA that served as material.

In the authors' workflow: Amplification of reference gene primers was used by the study to estimate nucleated cell counts. The data were produced by immunoSEQ multiplex PCR, yet TCRdb's version contains in-frame clones alone and is incomplete. V and J calls and clone size are those listed in that table; D and trimming were worked out from the DNA. This sample carries about 88,000 clones, around three quarters of them seen once, and the ten largest clones take roughly 25%. This receptor was obtained from a woman aged 55-70 years in a cohort sampled during active or convalescent COVID-19. Sequencing was carried out using peripheral blood.

In nucleotides, the CDR3 is TGTGCCAGCAGCTCAGGGTCTGGGAATGAGCAGTTCTTC. Amino acid sequence: CASSSGSGNEQFF. V is TRBV11-3 and J is TRBJ2-1, with D possibly being TRBD1 (5 bases). The germline CDR1 and CDR2 sequences are SGHNT and YENEEA. V gave up 4 bases and J gave up 7 bases, with 11 bases separating them. The CDR3 totals 13 residues.